These T cell receptor beta chains were read from a single sample in a study of CD8 T cells in ankylosing spondylitis. Each CDR3 protein gets one entry after TCRdb re-called the 5' RACE reads with MiXCR. The data hold 150,000 to 200,000 distinct CDR3 sequences, with around a third observed a single time. The source material was synovial fluid, either unsorted or a sorted T cell fraction (not recorded which). These receptors were obtained from a male donor with ankylosing spondylitis. Both conserved end residues are part of each CDR3. Some rows mark clone size as missing; the rest say once, few, many or name a class of expanded clone.

v_call: TRBV7-3; j_call: TRBJ2-1; clone_size: few; cdr3_aa: CASSLMGGSGGTYNEQFF
v_call: TRBV10-3; j_call: TRBJ2-1; clone_size: medium-sized; cdr3_aa: CAISEEVFDEQFF
v_call: TRBV3-1; j_call: TRBJ2-3; clone_size: few; cdr3_aa: CASSGHGGYTQYF
v_call: TRBV6-1; j_call: TRBJ1-4; clone_size: NA; cdr3_aa: CASRSRDAGEKLFF
v_call: TRBV20-1; j_call: TRBJ1-1; clone_size: NA; cdr3_aa: CSAGQMGGRVTEAFF
v_call: TRBV14; j_call: TRBJ2-7; clone_size: NA; cdr3_aa: CASSHAGGAGVGYEQYF
v_call: TRBV4-1; j_call: TRBJ2-7; clone_size: NA; cdr3_aa: CASSQDVARRDYEQYF
v_call: TRBV25-1; j_call: TRBJ2-7; clone_size: NA; cdr3_aa: CASSEGRETYEQYF
v_call: TRBV28; j_call: TRBJ2-7; clone_size: NA; cdr3_aa: CASSSITGTGNYEQYF
v_call: TRBV27; j_call: TRBJ2-3; clone_size: NA; cdr3_aa: CASSHWRDTTDTQYF
v_call: TRBV10-3; j_call: TRBJ2-7; clone_size: few; cdr3_aa: CAISVLVGRERTYEQYF
v_call: TRBV16; j_call: TRBJ1-1; clone_size: many; cdr3_aa: CASSQLGTVNTEAFF
v_call: TRBV7-2; j_call: TRBJ1-4; clone_size: few; cdr3_aa: CASSPSGGNNEKLFF
v_call: TRBV7-9; j_call: TRBJ1-4; clone_size: NA; cdr3_aa: CASSSGLATNEKLFF